These T cell receptor beta chains were read from a single sample in a study of human T cells and chemical hapten exposure. TCRdb ran MiXCR on the RACE reads and lists one entry per CDR3 protein. The data show approximately 79,000 distinct CDR3 sequences, approximately 8.6% seen once. Sequencing input: whole blood. These receptors all come from a male donor in good health. Some clones in this sample may be carry-over from other donors' samples. CDR3s include the opening cysteine and the closing phenylalanine or tryptophan. A D gene is named only where the DNA matches it firmly. Not all rows give a size; the values are once, few, many and, for expanded clones, a class.

>few|.|TRBV12-3/TRBV12-4|TRBJ1-2
TGTGCCAGCAGTTTCCCCTCACAGGTCAAGGACTGGAACTATGGCTACACCTTC
CASSFPSQVKDWNYGYTF
>.|TRBD1|TRBV2|TRBJ2-3
TGTGCCGCCGGACAGGGAGTAACAGATACGCAGTATTTT
CAAGQGVTDTQYF
>few|TRBD2|TRBV12-3/TRBV12-4|TRBJ2-5
TGTGCCAGCAGTTTAGGGACTAGCGGGCTAGAGACCCAGTACTTC
CASSLGTSGLETQYF
>few|.|TRBV7-9|TRBJ2-1
TGTGCCAGCAGCTTAGTACCGGGACTTGCCACCTACAATGAGCAGTTCTTC
CASSLVPGLATYNEQFF
>.|.|TRBV5-1|TRBJ1-1
TGCGCCAGCAGCTTGGGGGTAGAAGCTTTCTTT
CASSLGVEAFF
>.|TRBD2|TRBV7-2|TRBJ2-7
TGTGCCAGCAGCCGAGGGACTAGCGGCGCCTACGAGCAGTACTTC
CASSRGTSGAYEQYF
>many|.|TRBV14|TRBJ1-6
TGTGCCAGCAGCCAAGTGAACAGTTCACCCCTCCACTTT
CASSQVNSSPLHF
>few|.|TRBV7-8|TRBJ2-5
TGTGCCAGCAGCCGTGCACGGGCCCAAGAGACCCAGTACTTC
CASSRARAQETQYF
>.|.|TRBV12-3/TRBV12-4|TRBJ2-3
TGTGCCAGCAGTTTGGCCCTCCCCACAGATACGCAGTATTTT
CASSLALPTDTQYF
>many|.|TRBV29-1|TRBJ2-1
TGCAGCGTTGAACAGGGCAATGAGCAGTTCTTC
CSVEQGNEQFF
>.|TRBD2|TRBV5-4|TRBJ2-3
TGTGCCAGCAGTCCTCGGACTAGCGGGGCCACAGATACGCAGTATTTT
CASSPRTSGATDTQYF
>few|TRBD1|TRBV29-1|TRBJ2-1
TGCAGCGCAGCCGGACAGGGCTACAATGAGCAGTTCTTC
CSAAGQGYNEQFF
>once|.|TRBV6-5|TRBJ2-7
TGTGACAGCAGTCCCGGCGCCTACGAGCAGTACTTC
CDSSPGAYEQYF
>.|.|TRBV12-3/TRBV12-4|TRBJ1-1
TGTGCCAGCAGCCTAAAGTGGACTGAAGCTTTCTTT
CASSLKWTEAFF
>many|.|TRBV5-1|TRBJ1-2
TGCGCCAGCAGCCCGGGACTGGACGGGAATGCTGGCTACACCTTC
CASSPGLDGNAGYTF
>few|.|TRBV3-1|TRBJ1-1
TGTGCCAGCAGCCAAGACCCAGAGAACACTGAAGCTTTCTTT
CASSQDPENTEAFF
>.|.|TRBV7-2|TRBJ1-1
TGTGCCAGCAGGGAGGGACCGTCGAACACTGAAGCTTTCTTT
CASREGPSNTEAFF
>few|.|TRBV29-1|TRBJ1-1
TGCAGCGTTGGGGCCGGGGCTGAAGCTTTCTTT
CSVGAGAEAFF
>few|.|TRBV5-1|TRBJ2-5
TGCGCCAGCAGCGCGGTCCTCGACTCAGAGACCCAGTACTTC
CASSAVLDSETQYF
>.|TRBD2|TRBV6-2/TRBV6-3|TRBJ2-1
TGTGCCAGCAGTTACCCTAGCGGGGGGGCGAACAATGAGCAGTTCTTC
CASSYPSGGANNEQFF
>few|.|TRBV29-1|TRBJ2-7
TGCAGCGTTTACGGGACTCACTCCTACGAGCAGTACTTC
CSVYGTHSYEQYF
>few|TRBD2|TRBV6-6|TRBJ2-3
TGTGCCAGCACTCTGACTAGCGGTCAACACACAGATACGCAGTATTTT
CASTLTSGQHTDTQYF
>.|.|TRBV6-1|TRBJ1-1
TGTGCCAGCAGTTTTACAGGGACCACTGAAGCTTTCTTT
CASSFTGTTEAFF
>many|.|TRBV20-1|TRBJ2-1
TGCAGTGCTAGAGATGGGGAGGCCTCCTACAATGAGCAGTTCTTC
CSARDGEASYNEQFF
>.|TRBD1|TRBV7-2|TRBJ1-2
TGTGCCAGCAGCTTAGGGGGACAGGGACTGGGCTATGGCTACACCTTC
CASSLGGQGLGYGYTF
>few|TRBD1|TRBV19|TRBJ2-1
TGTGCCAGTAGTATAGACAGGGGACAGTCCTACAATGAGCAGTTCTTC
CASSIDRGQSYNEQFF
>.|.|TRBV11-2|TRBJ1-1
TGTGCCAGCAGCTTGGAAGCCCCGTGGGCAGGGGAGGGTGAAGCTTTCTTT
CASSLEAPWAGEGEAFF
>many|TRBD1|TRBV4-1|TRBJ1-1
TGCGCCAGCAGCCAAGGGCAAACAGGGGAGAAAGCTTTCTTT
CASSQGQTGEKAFF
>.|.|TRBV5-1|TRBJ2-1
TGCGCCAGCAGCTTGCGGGCCCTAGAGGGCTACAATGAGCAGTTCTTC
CASSLRALEGYNEQFF
>.|.|TRBV12-3/TRBV12-4|TRBJ1-1
TGTGCCAGCACCCGGACACGAAACGCTGAAGCTTTCTTT
CASTRTRNAEAFF
>.|.|TRBV5-4|TRBJ2-3
TGTGCCAGCACATATGTTGGCACAGATACGCAGTATTTT
CASTYVGTDTQYF
>few|.|TRBV2|TRBJ2-1
TGTGCCAGCAGTGGGTGGGAGCAGTTCTTC
CASSGWEQFF
>.|.|TRBV5-1|TRBJ1-1
TGCGCCAGCAGCTTGAACAGCCCGAACACTGAAGCTTTCTTT
CASSLNSPNTEAFF
>many|.|TRBV20-1|TRBJ2-1
TGCAGTGCTAGAGATAGGGGGAATGAGCAGTTCTTC
CSARDRGNEQFF
>.|TRBD2|TRBV6-1|TRBJ2-3
TGTGCCAGGTCTGCCGGGAGGGAAGATACGCAGTATTTT
CARSAGREDTQYF
>few|TRBD1|TRBV10-3|TRBJ1-2
TGTGCCATCAGTGAGTCAGACAGGGGGCTGTATGGCTACACCTTC
CAISESDRGLYGYTF
>.|.|TRBV3-1|TRBJ1-1
TGTGCCAGCAGCCAAGAGGGGGCCACGGGGGACACTGAAGCTTTCTTT
CASSQEGATGDTEAFF
>.|.|TRBV7-2|TRBJ2-1
TGTGCCAGCAGCGTGAACAATGAGCAGTTCTTC
CASSVNNEQFF
>.|TRBD1|TRBV7-9|TRBJ1-4
TGTGCCAGCAGCTCCACCGGGACAGGGAAAGAAAAACTGTTTTTT
CASSSTGTGKEKLFF
>few|TRBD2|TRBV7-2|TRBJ2-1
TGTGCCAGCAGCTTAGCGCCGTCGGGACTAGCTGGTTACAATGAGCAGTTCTTC
CASSLAPSGLAGYNEQFF
>few|.|TRBV20-1|TRBJ1-3
TGCAGTGCTGAGCACGGGGGACGTCGTGGAAACACCATATATTTT
CSAEHGGRRGNTIYF
>few|.|TRBV9|TRBJ2-3
TGTGCCAGCAGCAGGGGAGGGGGAGTCGATACGCAGTATTTT
CASSRGGGVDTQYF
>many|.|TRBV5-1|TRBJ1-1
TGCGCCAGCAGCTTGGCGACGGCGAACACTGAAGCTTTCTTT
CASSLATANTEAFF
>few|TRBD2|TRBV6-1|TRBJ2-3
TGTGCCAGCAGTGAAATTGGGGCGGGAGTGGCAGATACGCAGTATTTT
CASSEIGAGVADTQYF
>many|.|TRBV27|TRBJ1-1
TGTGCCAGCAGTTTCGGAATCGGGGTGGAAGCTTTCTTT
CASSFGIGVEAFF